This entry features one TCR beta chain sequence. Enrollment of patients from Seattle took place during active infection, with longitudinal follow-up. The sample is drawn from a study of blood T cell repertoires in COVID-19. Study background: COVID-19 samples, acute and convalescent, were from the United States, Italy and Spain. In each case, the material was cDNA or gDNA derived from T cells, B-cell-depleted T cells, or PBMCs.

Using immunoSEQ multiplex PCR, the repertoire was profiled, and TCRdb retains in-frame clones only, with some absent. The sample consists of roughly 140,000 clones, over 75% of them appearing once. The material sequenced was peripheral blood. The receptor's source is a woman aged 55-69 years with COVID-19, enrolled during active disease.

This chain's CDR3 is CASSLGAGGEQYF. For the CDR3, the DNA is TGTGCCAGCAGCTTGGGGGCGGGGGGAGAGCAGTACTTC. The chain has TRBV5-4 and TRBJ2-7, with 8 nucleotides matching TRBD2. Germline CDR1 SGHNT, CDR2 YYREEE (reference sequence). The CDR3 runs 13 residues. V was clipped by 0 bases and J by 7 bases; unmatched bases: 3. The complete variable domain, with remaining parts taken from reference TRBV5-4 and TRBJ2-7, reads ETGVTQSPTHLIKTRGQQVTLRCSSQSGHNTVSWYQQALGQGPQFIFQYYREEENGRGNFPPRFSGLQFPNYSSELNVNALELDDSALYLCASSLGAGGEQYFGPGTRLTVT.